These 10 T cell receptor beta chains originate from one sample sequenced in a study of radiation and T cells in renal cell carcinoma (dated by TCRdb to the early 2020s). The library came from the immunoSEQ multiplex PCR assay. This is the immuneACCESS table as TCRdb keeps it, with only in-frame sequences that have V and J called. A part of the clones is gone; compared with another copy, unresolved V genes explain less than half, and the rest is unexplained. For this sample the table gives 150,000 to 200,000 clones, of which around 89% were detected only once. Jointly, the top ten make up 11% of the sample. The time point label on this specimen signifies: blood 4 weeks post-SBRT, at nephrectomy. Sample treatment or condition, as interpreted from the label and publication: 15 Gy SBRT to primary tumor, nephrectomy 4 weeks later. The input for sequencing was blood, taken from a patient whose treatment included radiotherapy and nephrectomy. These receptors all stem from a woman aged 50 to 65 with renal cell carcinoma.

The CDR3 sequence: CASSVEGTGWDGYTF. Written as DNA, the CDR3 is TGTGCCAGCAGCGTAGAAGGAACAGGGTGGGATGGCTACACCTTC. The chain joins TRBV9 to TRBJ1-2; D possibly corresponds to TRBD1 (6 bases). V was clipped by 0 bases and J by 6 bases, with 15 bases between them. Germline V gene data show CDR1 as SGDLS and CDR2 as YYNGEE. The CDR3 spans 15 residues.

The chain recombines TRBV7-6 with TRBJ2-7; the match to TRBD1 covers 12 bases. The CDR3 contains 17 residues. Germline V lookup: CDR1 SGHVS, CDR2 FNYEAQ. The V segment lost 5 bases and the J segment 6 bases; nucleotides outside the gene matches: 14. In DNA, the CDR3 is TGTGCCAGCAGCCCCAGAAGTTGGGGACAGGGGGCTATCGAGCAGTACTTC. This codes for CASSPRSWGQGAIEQYF.

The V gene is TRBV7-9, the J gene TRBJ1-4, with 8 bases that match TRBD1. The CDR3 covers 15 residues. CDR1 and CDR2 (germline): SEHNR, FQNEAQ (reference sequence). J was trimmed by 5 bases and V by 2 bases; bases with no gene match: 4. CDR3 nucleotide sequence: TGTGCCAGCAGCTTATCAGGACAGGGAAATGAAAAACTGTTTTTT. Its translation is CASSLSGQGNEKLFF.

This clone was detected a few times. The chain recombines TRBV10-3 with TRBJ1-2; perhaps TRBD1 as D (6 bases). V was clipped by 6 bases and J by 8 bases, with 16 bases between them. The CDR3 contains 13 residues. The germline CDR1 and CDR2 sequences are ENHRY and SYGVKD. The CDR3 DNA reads TGTGCCATCAGCGGGGACACCGCCTGGGGCTACACCTTC. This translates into CAISGDTAWGYTF.

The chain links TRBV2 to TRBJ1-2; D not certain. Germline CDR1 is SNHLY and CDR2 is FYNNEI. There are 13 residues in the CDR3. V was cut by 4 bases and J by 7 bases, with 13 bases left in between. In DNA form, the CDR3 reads TGTGCCAGCAGTGTGAGTCAGGAGGGTGGCTACACCTTC. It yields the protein CASSVSQEGGYTF.

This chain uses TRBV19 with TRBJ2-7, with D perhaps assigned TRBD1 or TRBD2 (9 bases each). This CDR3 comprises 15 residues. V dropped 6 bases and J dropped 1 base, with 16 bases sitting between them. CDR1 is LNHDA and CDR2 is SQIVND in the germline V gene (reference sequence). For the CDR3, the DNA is TGTGCCAGTAGCCTAGCGGGGACAGGGTCCTACGAGCAGTACTTC. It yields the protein CASSLAGTGSYEQYF.

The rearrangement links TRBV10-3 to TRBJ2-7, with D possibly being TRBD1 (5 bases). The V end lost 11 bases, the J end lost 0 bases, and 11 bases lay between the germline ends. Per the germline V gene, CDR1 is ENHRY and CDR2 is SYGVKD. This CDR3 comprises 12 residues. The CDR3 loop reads CASSRDSYEQYF. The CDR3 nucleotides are TGTGCCTCCAGCAGGGACTCCTACGAGCAGTACTTC.

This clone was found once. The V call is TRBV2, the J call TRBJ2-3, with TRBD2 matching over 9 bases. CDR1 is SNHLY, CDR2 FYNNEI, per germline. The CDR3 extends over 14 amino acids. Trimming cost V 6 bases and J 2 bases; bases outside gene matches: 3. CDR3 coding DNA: TGTGCCAGCAGGGCGGGGGGGTACACAGATACGCAGTATTTT. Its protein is CASRAGGYTDTQYF.

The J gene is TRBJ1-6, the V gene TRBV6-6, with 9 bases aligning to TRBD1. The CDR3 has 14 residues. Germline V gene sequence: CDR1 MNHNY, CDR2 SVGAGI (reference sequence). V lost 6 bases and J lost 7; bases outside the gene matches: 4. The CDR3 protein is CASRGQGENSPLHF. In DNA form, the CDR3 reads TGTGCCAGCAGGGGACAGGGTGAGAATTCACCCCTCCACTTT.

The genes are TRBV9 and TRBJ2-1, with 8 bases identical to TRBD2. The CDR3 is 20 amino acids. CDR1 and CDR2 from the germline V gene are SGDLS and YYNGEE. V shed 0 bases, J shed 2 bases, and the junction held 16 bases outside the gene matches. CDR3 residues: CASSVGRRMLSGGTYNEQFF. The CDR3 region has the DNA TGTGCCAGCAGCGTAGGCCGGAGGATGTTAAGCGGGGGTACCTACAATGAGCAGTTCTTC.